These 27 T cell receptor beta chains were sequenced from one sample in a study of T cells after yellow fever vaccination. Each CDR3 protein gets one entry after TCRdb re-called the 5' RACE reads with MiXCR. The profile shows about 74,000 distinct CDR3 sequences, roughly 7.4% of them singletons. Sequenced material: CD8+ T cells sorted from PBMCs, taken around 5 days after the first yellow fever vaccination. Receptors were obtained from a man aged 18-30 years who received the YFV17D yellow fever vaccine.

This clonotype appeared a few times. The chain couples TRBV7-9 to TRBJ2-3, with D hard to call. The CDR3 extends over 15 amino acids. The V end was cut by 3 bases, the J end by 3 bases, with 13 bases between. In germline, CDR1 is SEHNR, CDR2 FQNEAQ (reference sequence). The CDR3 DNA is TGTGCCAGCAGCTTCTCTCTTGAGTGGACAGATACGCAGTATTTT. It translates to CASSFSLEWTDTQYF.

The V call is TRBV20-1, the J call TRBJ1-5; D call uncertain. The CDR3 covers 16 residues. Germline loops: CDR1 DFQATT, CDR2 SNEGSKA (reference sequence). V shed 1 base and J shed 4 bases, with 17 bases lying between them. CDR3 nucleotides: TGCAGTGCTAGAGCGAAGAGGGTATCGTGGAATCAGCCCCAGCATTTT. As protein: CSARAKRVSWNQPQHF.

At least ten counts were recorded for this clonotype. The J gene is TRBJ2-3, the V gene TRBV9, with D perhaps given as TRBD1 or TRBD2 (5 bases each). The CDR3 covers 15 residues. Deletions cut 6 bases from V and 4 bases from J, with 18 bases between. The germline gives CDR1 SGDLS, CDR2 YYNGEE. Here the CDR3 DNA reads TGTGCCAGCACCCCGGGGCGGTTTACGGCAGATACGCAGTATTTT. It encodes CASTPGRFTADTQYF.

In the case of this clonotype: An end of the junction differs from the germline gene, which may be a read error. This chain's CDR3 is CASCQESGLAATDTQYF. Written as DNA, the CDR3 is TGCGCCAGCTGCCAAGAGTCGGGACTAGCGGCCACAGATACGCAGTATTTT. The chain uses TRBV4-3 and TRBJ2-3, with 11 bases lining up with TRBD2. The CDR3 length is 17 residues. The V gene's germline CDR1 is LGHNA and CDR2 YSLEER.

The chain links TRBV20-1 to TRBJ2-2; D possibly corresponds to TRBD2 (6 bases). Trimming took off 6 bases at V and 1 base at J, with 9 bases between the two ends. This CDR3 contains 13 residues. The germline V gene has CDR1 DFQATT and CDR2 SNEGSKA (reference sequence). CDR3 loop: CSAPGLNTGELFF. CDR3 DNA sequence: TGCAGTGCCCCGGGACTGAACACCGGGGAGCTGTTTTTT.

This clonotype was seen a few times. The chain is built from TRBV4-1 and TRBJ2-2, with D possibly TRBD2 on 6 matching bases. Germline V lookup: CDR1 MGHRA, CDR2 YSYEKL. CDR3 length: 16 amino acids. Between the trimmed V and J ends, which lost 5 bases and 7 bases, there was a span of 20 bases. CDR3 sequence reads: CASSEAPTSSRGELFF. The CDR3 coding sequence is TGCGCCAGCAGCGAGGCCCCGACTAGTTCTCGCGGGGAGCTGTTTTTT.

This clonotype was detected many times. The rearrangement uses TRBV14 and TRBJ2-7, with D hard to call. CDR3 length: 11 residues. CDR1 SGHDN and CDR2 FVKESK come from the germline V gene. V was shortened by 5 bases and J by 3 bases, with 5 bases between the two germline ends. The CDR3 DNA is TGTGCCAGCAGCGGCGGCTACGAGCAGTACTTC. Amino acid sequence: CASSGGYEQYF.

This clonotype came up a few times. The V call is TRBV24-1, the J call TRBJ2-1; 9 nucleotides line up with TRBD1. The CDR3 consists of 14 residues. The germline CDR1 and CDR2 sequences are KGHDR and SFDVKD. The V segment lost 7 bases and the J segment 3 bases; nucleotides outside the gene matches: 3. DNA of the CDR3: TGTGCCACCAGGACAGGGGGTAACTACAATGAGCAGTTCTTC. It is translated as CATRTGGNYNEQFF.

V is TRBV7-2 and J is TRBJ2-5; TRBD1 is a possible D gene (6 bases). The germline V gene encodes CDR1 SGHTA and CDR2 FQGNSA. The length of the CDR3 is 14 residues. V was pared by 4 bases and J by 2 bases, with 11 bases between. The DNA of the CDR3 is TGTGCCAGCAGCTCGACAGGATATCAAGAGACCCAGTACTTC. The encoded protein is CASSSTGYQETQYF.

This clonotype has more than one count but fewer than ten. The chain links TRBV7-9 to TRBJ2-4; TRBD2 matches at 8 bases. The CDR3 is 14 amino acids. CDR1 and CDR2 from the germline V gene are SEHNR and FQNEAQ (reference sequence). V dropped 1 base and J dropped 8; count of bases not matched to a gene: 4. Written as DNA, the CDR3 is TGTGCCAGCAGCTTAGATCAGCGGGGGTACATTCAGTACTTC. Its protein product is CASSLDQRGYIQYF.

The J gene is TRBJ2-6, the V gene TRBV6-1; D possibly corresponds to TRBD2 (5 bases). The V gene lost 6 bases and the J gene lost 4 bases, with 10 bases spanning the gap. The CDR3 is 14 residues long. CDR1 and CDR2 (germline): MNHNS, SASEGT. The CDR3 spells CASRSRGGANVLTF. DNA of the CDR3: TGTGCCAGCAGGAGTAGAGGGGGGGCCAACGTCCTGACTTTC.

Ten or more counts support this clonotype. The J gene is TRBJ1-2, the V gene TRBV7-2; D uncertain. The CDR3 has 13 residues. CDR1 SGHTA and CDR2 FQGNSA come from the germline V gene. The V and J ends lost 6 bases and 4 bases respectively, with 12 bases between them. The DNA of the CDR3 is TGTGCCAGCAGTTTATACCCGGGCTATGGCTACACCTTC. Translating it yields CASSLYPGYGYTF.

V gene TRBV24-1 combines with J gene TRBJ2-2; a possible D gene is TRBD2 (6 bases). Germline lookup yields CDR1 KGHDR and CDR2 SFDVKD. The CDR3 extends over 14 amino acids. Trimming took 1 base from V and 7 from J, leaving 9 bases between them. CDR3 in DNA: TGTGCCACCAGTGATTTTAGGCGGGACGGGGAGCTGTTTTTT. Translation: CATSDFRRDGELFF.

This clonotype was seen repeatedly, ten times or more. The V gene is TRBV27, the J gene TRBJ2-5; 13 nucleotides agree with TRBD2. The V segment lost 5 bases and the J segment 5 bases; nucleotides outside the gene matches: 8. From germline, CDR1 is MNHEY and CDR2 SMNVEV (reference sequence). The CDR3 is 16 residues long. The CDR3 sequence: CASSLWTSGGLETQYF. The CDR3 region has the DNA TGTGCCAGCAGTCTCTGGACTAGCGGGGGCTTGGAGACCCAGTACTTC.

CDR3 in DNA: TGTGCCAGCAGTGAAATCGGGGGGAGCGGCCAAGAGACCCAGTACTTC. Its protein product is CASSEIGGSGQETQYF. The V and J genes are TRBV6-1 and TRBJ2-5; 7 bases map to TRBD2. Losses at the gene ends were 2 bases for V and 1 base for J; bases not matched to a gene: 7. CDR3 length equals 16 residues. From germline, CDR1 is MNHNS and CDR2 SASEGT.

The sample holds a few counts of this clonotype. The chain has TRBV27 and TRBJ1-5; no firm D call. V was trimmed by 3 bases and J by 1 base, leaving 13 bases between them. The CDR3 has 16 residues. Germline loops: CDR1 MNHEY, CDR2 SMNVEV (reference sequence). The CDR3, as DNA: TGTGCCAGCAGTTTGAGCCCGGGCAGGAGCAATCAGCCCCAGCATTTT. It yields the protein CASSLSPGRSNQPQHF.

This clonotype turned up a few times. This sequence joins TRBV6-5 and TRBJ1-1; D is uncertain. Germline-derived CDR1 and CDR2 are MNHEY and SVGAGI. V lost 3 bases and J 5 bases, leaving 13 bases between the germline ends. This CDR3 region has 14 residues. This CDR3 is CASSYEGMRTEAFF. DNA for the CDR3: TGTGCCAGCAGTTATGAGGGTATGAGGACTGAAGCTTTCTTT.

Many counts were recorded for this clonotype. V is TRBV2 and J is TRBJ2-7; 7 nucleotides align to TRBD2. From germline, CDR1 is SNHLY and CDR2 FYNNEI. This CDR3 has 14 amino acids. J lost 0 bases, V lost 5 bases, and 4 bases had no gene match. CDR3 sequence (DNA): TGTGCCAGCAGTCCCGGGAGGTCCTCCTACGAGCAGTACTTC. Translated: CASSPGRSSYEQYF.

This clonotype was seen only a few times. The CDR3 region is CSVEGDSSYGYTF. In nucleotides, the CDR3 is TGCAGCGTTGAAGGGGACTCCAGCTATGGCTACACCTTC. V gene TRBV29-1 combines with J gene TRBJ1-2; D is possibly TRBD1 (5 bases). The V and J ends lost 1 base and 4 bases respectively, with 10 bases between them. Per the germline V gene, CDR1 is SQVTM and CDR2 is ANQGSEA. CDR3 length: 13 residues.

This clonotype was observed many times. The DNA for the CDR3 is TGTGCCAGCAGCTCAGAACTAGTGGGCTACGAGCAGTACTTC. Its translation: CASSSELVGYEQYF. This rearrangement joins TRBV4-2 to TRBJ2-7, with a tentative D call TRBD2 (5 bases). The CDR3 has 14 amino acids. Germline CDR1 is LGHNA and CDR2 is YNFKEQ. Trimming shortened V by 5 bases and J by 3 bases, and 14 bases separated the two germline ends.

The rearrangement uses TRBV25-1 and TRBJ1-6, with D tentatively TRBD1 (5 bases). The CDR3 is made up of 12 amino acids. Germline V gives CDR1 MGHDK, CDR2 SYGVNS. Trimming pared 4 bases from V and 14 bases from J, leaving 12 bases between. The CDR3, as DNA: TGTGCCAGCAGTGGGGGACTCGGGGCCCTCCACTTT. Translated, it gives CASSGGLGALHF. The whole variable domain, remainder taken from reference TRBV25-1 and TRBJ1-6, is EADIYQTPRYLVIGTGKKITLECSQTMGHDKMYWYQQDPGMELHLIHYSYGVNSTEKGDLSSESTVSRIRTEHFPLTLESARPSHTSQYLCASSGGLGALHFGNGTRLTVT.

This clonotype was recorded at least ten times. The chain's CDR3 is CASSLDVPSENNEQFF. The DNA of the CDR3 is TGTGCCAGCAGCTTAGATGTACCCTCTGAGAACAATGAGCAGTTCTTC. The rearrangement uses TRBV7-6 and TRBJ2-1, with D hard to call. Germline loops: CDR1 SGHVS, CDR2 FNYEAQ. With 1 base removed from V and 5 bases from J, the gap between germline ends came to 15 bases. The CDR3 length is 16 residues. Together with reference TRBV7-6 and TRBJ2-1, the CDR3 gives the full variable domain: GAGVSQSPRYKVTKRGQDVALRCDPISGHVSLYWYRQALGQGPEFLTYFNYEAQQDKSGLPNDRFSAERPEGSISTLTIQRTEQRDSAMYRCASSLDVPSENNEQFFGPGTRLTVL.

In this sample, this clonotype turned up many times. J is TRBJ2-7 and V is TRBV20-1; TRBD2 matches 10 bases. V lost 3 bases to trimming and J lost 2 bases; unmatched junction nucleotides: 4. Per germline, CDR1 DFQATT and CDR2 SNEGSKA (reference sequence). CDR3 size: 14 residues. The CDR3 DNA sequence: TGCAGTGCTAGTCCGACTAGCGGGCCCTACGAGCAGTACTTC. Residues: CSASPTSGPYEQYF.

This clonotype was seen many times. The chain combines TRBV12-3 or TRBV12-4 with TRBJ2-7, with 12 bases fitting TRBD1. V shed 8 bases and J 6 bases; nucleotides not matched to a gene: 5. CDR3 length: 13 amino acids. The CDR3 DNA reads TGTGCCAGCGGGGGACAGGGGGCAGGCGAGCAGTACTTC. Protein product: CASGGQGAGEQYF.

The rearrangement uses TRBV12-3 or TRBV12-4 and TRBJ2-7; D not resolved. There are 14 residues in the CDR3. Trimming pared 1 base from V and 2 bases from J, leaving 9 bases between. For the CDR3, the DNA is TGTGCCAGCAGTTTAGAGGCCGATACCTACGAGCAGTACTTC. It translates to CASSLEADTYEQYF.

This clonotype occurred many times. The J gene is TRBJ1-5, the V gene TRBV4-1, with D possibly being TRBD1 (6 bases). The CDR3 consists of 16 residues. Trimming took off 4 bases at V and 7 bases at J, with 20 bases between the two ends. The germline gives CDR1 MGHRA, CDR2 YSYEKL. The CDR3 region has the DNA TGCGCCAGCAGCCTCGAAATCGGGACACCGCGCCAGCCCCAGCATTTT. It encodes CASSLEIGTPRQPQHF.

The table lists this clonotype with a few counts. This chain uses TRBV5-1 with TRBJ2-3; D remains ambiguous. Germline CDR1 SGHRS, CDR2 YFSETQ. Trimming shortened V by 0 bases and J by 0 bases, and 8 bases separated the two germline ends. This CDR3 comprises 15 residues. CDR3 in DNA: TGCGCCAGCAGCTTGGCCGCCAGAAGCACAGATACGCAGTATTTT. This translates into CASSLAARSTDTQYF.